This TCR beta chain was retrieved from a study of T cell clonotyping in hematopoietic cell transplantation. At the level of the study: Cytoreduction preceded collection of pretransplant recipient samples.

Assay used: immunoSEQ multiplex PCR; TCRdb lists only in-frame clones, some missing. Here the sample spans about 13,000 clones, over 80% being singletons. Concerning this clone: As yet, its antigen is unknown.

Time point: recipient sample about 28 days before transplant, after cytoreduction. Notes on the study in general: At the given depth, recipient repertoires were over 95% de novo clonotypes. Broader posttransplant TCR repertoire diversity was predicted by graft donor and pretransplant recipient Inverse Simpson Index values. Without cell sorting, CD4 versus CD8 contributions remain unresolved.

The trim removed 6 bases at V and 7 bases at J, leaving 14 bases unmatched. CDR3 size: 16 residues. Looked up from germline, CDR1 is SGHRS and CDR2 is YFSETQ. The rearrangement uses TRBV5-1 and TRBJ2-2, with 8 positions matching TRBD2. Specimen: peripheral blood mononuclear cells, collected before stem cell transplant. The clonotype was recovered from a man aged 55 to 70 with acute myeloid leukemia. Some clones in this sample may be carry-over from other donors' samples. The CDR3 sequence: CASNQDGGVLSGELFF. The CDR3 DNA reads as TGCGCCAGCAACCAGGACGGGGGGGTCCTAAGCGGGGAGCTGTTTTTT.